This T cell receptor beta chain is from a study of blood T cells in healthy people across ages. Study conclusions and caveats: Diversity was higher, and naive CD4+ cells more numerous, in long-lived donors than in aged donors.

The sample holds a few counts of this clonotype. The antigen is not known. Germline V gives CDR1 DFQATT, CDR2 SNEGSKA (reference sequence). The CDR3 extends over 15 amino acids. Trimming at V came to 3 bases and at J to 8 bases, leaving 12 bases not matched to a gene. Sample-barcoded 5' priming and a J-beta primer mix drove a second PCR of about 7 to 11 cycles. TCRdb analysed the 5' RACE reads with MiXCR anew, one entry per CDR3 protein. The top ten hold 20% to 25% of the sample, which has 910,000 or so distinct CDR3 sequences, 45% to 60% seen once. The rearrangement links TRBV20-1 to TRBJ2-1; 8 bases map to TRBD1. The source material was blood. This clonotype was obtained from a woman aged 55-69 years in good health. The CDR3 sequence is CSASNPGQATHEQFF. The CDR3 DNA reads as TGCAGTGCTAGCAACCCGGGACAGGCGACTCATGAGCAGTTCTTC.